This T cell receptor (beta chain) was captured in a study of blood T cell repertoires in COVID-19. Study background: The United States, Italy and Spain supplied acute and convalescent COVID-19 samples. The analysed material was cDNA or gDNA that came from T cells, B-cell-depleted T cells, or PBMCs.

Per the original data handling: Scientists estimated how many nucleated cells there were by amplifying reference gene primers. Sequenced by immunoSEQ multiplex PCR; TCRdb stores in-frame clones only, minus some. From that table come the V and J calls and clone size; the DNA was used to work out D and trimming. The profile shows roughly 57,000 clones, about three quarters of them singletons. Recruited during active infection, patients (from Seattle) were subsequently followed longitudinally. CDR3 size: 15 residues. Germline values: CDR1 SGHRS, CDR2 YFSETQ. Trimming cost V 0 bases and J 2 bases, with 12 bases left between them.

Sequenced material: peripheral blood. The chain uses TRBV5-1 and TRBJ2-7, with D maybe TRBD1 (5 bases). This receptor was taken from a man in his thirties or forties with COVID-19, enrolled during active disease. This chain's CDR3 is CASSLALGRAYEQYF. The CDR3 bases are TGCGCCAGCAGCTTGGCCTTAGGCAGGGCCTACGAGCAGTACTTC.